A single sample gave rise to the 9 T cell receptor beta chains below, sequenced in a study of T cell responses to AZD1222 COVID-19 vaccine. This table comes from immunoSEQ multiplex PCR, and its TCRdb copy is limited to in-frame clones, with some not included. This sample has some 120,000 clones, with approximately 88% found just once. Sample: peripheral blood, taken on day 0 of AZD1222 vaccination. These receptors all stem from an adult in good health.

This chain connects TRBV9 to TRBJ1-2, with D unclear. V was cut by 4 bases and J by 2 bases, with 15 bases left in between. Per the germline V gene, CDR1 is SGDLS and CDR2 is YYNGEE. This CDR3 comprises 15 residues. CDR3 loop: CASSQTPDANYGYTF. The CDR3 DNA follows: TGTGCCAGCAGCCAAACTCCGGACGCCAACTATGGCTACACCTTC.

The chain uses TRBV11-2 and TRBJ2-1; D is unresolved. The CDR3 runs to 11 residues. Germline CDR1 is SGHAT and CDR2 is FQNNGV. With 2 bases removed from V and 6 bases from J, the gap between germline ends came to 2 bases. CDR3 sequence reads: CASSLSNEQFF. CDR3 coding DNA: TGTGCCAGCAGCTTATCCAATGAGCAGTTCTTC.

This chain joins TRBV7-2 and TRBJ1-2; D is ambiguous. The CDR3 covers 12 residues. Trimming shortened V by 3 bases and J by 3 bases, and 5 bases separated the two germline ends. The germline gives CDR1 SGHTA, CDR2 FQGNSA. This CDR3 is CASSLIDYGYTF. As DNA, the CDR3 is TGTGCCAGCAGCTTGATCGACTATGGCTACACCTTC. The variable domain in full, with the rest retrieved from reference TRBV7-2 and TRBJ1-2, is GAGVSQSPSNKVTEKGKDVELRCDPISGHTALYWYRQSLGQGLEFLIYFQGNSAPDKSGLPSDRFSAERTGGSVSTLTIQRTQQEDSAVYLCASSLIDYGYTFGSGTRLTVV.

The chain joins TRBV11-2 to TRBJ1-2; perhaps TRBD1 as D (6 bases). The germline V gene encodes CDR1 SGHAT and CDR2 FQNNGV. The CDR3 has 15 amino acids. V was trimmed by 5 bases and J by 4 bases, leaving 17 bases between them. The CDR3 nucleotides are TGTGCCAGCAGCACCAGGGGACCACCCCGCTATGGCTACACCTTC. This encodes CASSTRGPPRYGYTF.

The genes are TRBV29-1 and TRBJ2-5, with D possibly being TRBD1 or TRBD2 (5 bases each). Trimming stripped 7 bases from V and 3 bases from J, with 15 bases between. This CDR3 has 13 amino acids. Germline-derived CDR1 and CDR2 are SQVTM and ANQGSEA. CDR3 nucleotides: TGCAGCGCATCCGGGACGGATGAAGAGACCCAGTACTTC. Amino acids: CSASGTDEETQYF.

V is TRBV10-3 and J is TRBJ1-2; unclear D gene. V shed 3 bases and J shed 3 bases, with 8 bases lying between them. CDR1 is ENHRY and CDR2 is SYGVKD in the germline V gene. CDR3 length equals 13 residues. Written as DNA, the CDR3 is TGTGCCATCAGTGAAGGGCAGGACTATGGCTACACCTTC. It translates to CAISEGQDYGYTF.

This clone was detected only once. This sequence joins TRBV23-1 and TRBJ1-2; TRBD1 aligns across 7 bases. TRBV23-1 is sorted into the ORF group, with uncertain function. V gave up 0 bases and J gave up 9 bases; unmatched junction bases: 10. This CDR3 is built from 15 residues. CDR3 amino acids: CASSQSRSGQDCYTF. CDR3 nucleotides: TGCGCCAGCAGTCAATCTAGGTCCGGACAGGACTGCTACACCTTC.

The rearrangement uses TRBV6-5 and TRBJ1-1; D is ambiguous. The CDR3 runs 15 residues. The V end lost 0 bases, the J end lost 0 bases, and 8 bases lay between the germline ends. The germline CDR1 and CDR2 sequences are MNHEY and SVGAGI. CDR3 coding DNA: TGTGCCAGCAGTTACTCGATTGCGTTGAACACTGAAGCTTTCTTT. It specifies CASSYSIALNTEAFF.

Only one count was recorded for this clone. The CDR3 protein is CASSQEERAGSPLHF. DNA for the CDR3: TGCGCCAGCAGCCAAGAGGAGAGGGCCGGGTCACCCCTCCACTTT. V is TRBV4-3 and J is TRBJ1-6; D is unresolved. The CDR3 is made up of 15 amino acids. The germline gives CDR1 LGHNA, CDR2 YSLEER. V was shortened by 0 bases and J by 10 bases, with 13 bases between the two germline ends.